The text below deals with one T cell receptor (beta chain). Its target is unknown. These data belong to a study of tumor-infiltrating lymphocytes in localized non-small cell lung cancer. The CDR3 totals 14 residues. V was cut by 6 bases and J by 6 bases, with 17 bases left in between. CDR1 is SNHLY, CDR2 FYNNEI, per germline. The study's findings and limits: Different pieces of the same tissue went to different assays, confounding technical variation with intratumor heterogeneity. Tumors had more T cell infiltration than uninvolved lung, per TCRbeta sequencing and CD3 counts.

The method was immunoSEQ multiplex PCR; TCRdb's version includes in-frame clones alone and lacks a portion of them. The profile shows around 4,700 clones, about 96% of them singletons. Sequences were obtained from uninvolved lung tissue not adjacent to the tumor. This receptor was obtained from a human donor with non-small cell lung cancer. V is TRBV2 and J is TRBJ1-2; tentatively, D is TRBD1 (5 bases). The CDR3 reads CASRLGPGTNGYTF. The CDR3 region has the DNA TGTGCCAGCAGGCTCGGACCAGGGACGAATGGCTACACCTTC.